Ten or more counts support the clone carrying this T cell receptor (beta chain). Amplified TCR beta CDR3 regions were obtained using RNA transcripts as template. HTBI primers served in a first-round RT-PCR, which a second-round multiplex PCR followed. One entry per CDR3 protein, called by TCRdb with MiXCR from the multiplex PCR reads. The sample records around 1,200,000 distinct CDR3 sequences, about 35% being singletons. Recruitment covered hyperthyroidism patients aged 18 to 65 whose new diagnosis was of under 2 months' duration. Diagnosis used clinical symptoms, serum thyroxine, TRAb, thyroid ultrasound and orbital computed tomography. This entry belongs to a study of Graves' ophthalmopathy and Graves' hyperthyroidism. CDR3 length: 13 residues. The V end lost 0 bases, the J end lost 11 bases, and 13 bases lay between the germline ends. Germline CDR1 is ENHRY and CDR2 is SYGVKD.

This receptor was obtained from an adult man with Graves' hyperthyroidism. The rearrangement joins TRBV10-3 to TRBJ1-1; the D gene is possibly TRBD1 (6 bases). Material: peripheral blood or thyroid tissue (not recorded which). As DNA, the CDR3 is TGTGCCATCAGTGAGTCAGGGGGAACTGCGGCTTTCTTT. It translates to CAISESGGTAAFF.